This entry features one T cell receptor (beta chain) sequence. Its antigen remains unknown. These data originate in a study of cytomegalovirus exposure and HLA in healthy donors. Study-wide background: Unique TCRs numbering about 87 million, obtained from HLA-typed donors, made up an early data release.

Between the trimmed V and J ends, which lost 1 base and 4 bases, there was a span of 10 bases. The CDR3 runs 15 residues. Looked up from germline, CDR1 is SGHVS and CDR2 is FQNEAQ. General study results and limits: TCR beta chains numbering under 200 were designated cytomegalovirus-associated.

The study ran its PCR with 60 Vbeta and 13 Jbeta primers. The data were produced by immunoSEQ multiplex PCR, yet TCRdb's version contains in-frame clones alone and is incomplete. The table has 130,000 to 150,000 clones, over 60% seen once; the top ten hold about 6.5%. The V call is TRBV7-8, the J call TRBJ2-2; no clear D. Sequencing input: PBMCs. The source of this sequence is a man aged 35 to 55 in good health and CMV-seropositive. The chain's CDR3 is CASSLGPDSTGELFF. The DNA for the CDR3 is TGTGCCAGCAGCTTAGGCCCAGACTCCACCGGGGAGCTGTTTTTT.